A selection of T cell receptor beta chains follows, all from one sample in a study of T-cell reconstitution after alpha-beta-depleted transplantation in children. TCRdb reprocessed the PCR reads via MiXCR and lists one record per CDR3 protein. The table shows 490,000 or so distinct CDR3 sequences, with 8% to 11% occurring only once. The input for sequencing was PBMCs, taken before TCRalphabeta/CD19-depleted stem cell transplant. These receptor sequences come from a child aged 2-15 years with inherited bone marrow failure, due to receive a stem cell transplant. Each CDR3 is given with its conserved first and last residue. The order of the fields is clone size, V gene, D gene, J gene, CDR3 DNA, CDR3 protein. D genes are given only for firm matches. Size is stated for part of the rows, as once, few or many counts, or as a class when the clone is expanded.

-	TRBV11-2	-	TRBJ2-7	TGTGCCAGCAGCTTAGTCATCAGGGTGGAGCAGTACTTC	CASSLVIRVEQYF
-	TRBV18	-	TRBJ2-7	TGTGCCAGCTCACCACCAGCAACATCCTACGAGCAGTACTTC	CASSPPATSYEQYF
many	TRBV28	TRBD2	TRBJ2-1	TGTGCCAGCAGTCGCACCTCACTAGCGGAGTCCTACAATGAGCAGTTCTTC	CASSRTSLAESYNEQFF
many	TRBV20-1	-	TRBJ1-3	TGCAGTGCTAATGACACACCCGGAAACACCATATATTTT	CSANDTPGNTIYF
few	TRBV20-1	-	TRBJ2-2	TGCAGTGCTAGAGGACTACCGAACACCGGGGAGCTGTTTTTT	CSARGLPNTGELFF
-	TRBV24-1	TRBD2	TRBJ2-1	TGTGCCACCGCACTACTAGCGGGAGGGCGGAATGAGCAGTTCTTC	CATALLAGGRNEQFF
many	TRBV5-4	-	TRBJ2-1	TGTGCCAGCAGCTTGGGACAGTTCTCCTACAATGAGCAGTTCTTC	CASSLGQFSYNEQFF
-	TRBV9	-	TRBJ2-1	TGTGCCAGCAGCGTAGGACCATTGAATGAGCAGTTCTTC	CASSVGPLNEQFF
-	TRBV12-3/TRBV12-4	TRBD1	TRBJ2-3	TGTGCCAGCAGTTTAGGCCTGACAGGGATGGATACGCAGTATTTT	CASSLGLTGMDTQYF
many	TRBV5-5	-	TRBJ2-3	TGTGCCAGCAGCTTCGGCGCGCCAGCGGGCACAGATACGCAGTATTTT	CASSFGAPAGTDTQYF
-	TRBV6-2/TRBV6-3	-	TRBJ2-1	TGTGCCAGCAGTTTAGAGGGACTGGGGTACTACTATGAGCAGTTCTTC	CASSLEGLGYYYEQFF
many	TRBV29-1	TRBD2	TRBJ2-1	TGCAGCGCTGCCGTCCCGGGACTAGCGGGAAGCTCCTACAATGAGCAGTTCTTC	CSAAVPGLAGSSYNEQFF
many	TRBV20-1	-	TRBJ1-5	TGCAGTGCTAGAGATCGTAGGGGAGGGCTCTATAGCAATCAGCCCCAGCATTTT	CSARDRRGGLYSNQPQHF
many	TRBV7-8	TRBD1	TRBJ1-2	TGTGCCAGCAGCCCTACACGGGCGGGACAGGGGCGCTCTCTCCTCTATGGCTACACCTTC	CASSPTRAGQGRSLLYGYTF
many	TRBV12-3/TRBV12-4	-	TRBJ2-4	TGTGCCAGCAGTTTGTCCTCCCCATTCGGAGCCAAAAACATTCAGTACTTC	CASSLSSPFGAKNIQYF
many	TRBV7-8	-	TRBJ2-1	TGTGCCAGCAGACAAGACTGGATCTACAATGAGCAGTTCTTC	CASRQDWIYNEQFF
many	TRBV6-1	-	TRBJ2-1	TGTGCCAGCAGCCAAGACCGAGGGGTTGAGCAGTTCTTC	CASSQDRGVEQFF
-	TRBV19	-	TRBJ2-6	TGTGCCAGTAAAGCGGGCTCTGGGGCCAACGTCCTGACTTTC	CASKAGSGANVLTF
many	TRBV21-1	-	TRBJ2-2	TGTGCCAGCAGCAACCGGGACTGCCTTAACACCGGGGAGCTGTTTTTT	CASSNRDCLNTGELFF
-	TRBV6-1	TRBD1	TRBJ2-7	TGTGCCAGCAGAAAAGACAGGGGGGGAGAGTACGAGCAGTACTTC	CASRKDRGGEYEQYF
many	TRBV4-3	TRBD1	TRBJ1-1	TGCGCCAGCAGCCAAGAAAGGGGGCTGGGGACTGAAGCTTTCTTT	CASSQERGLGTEAFF
many	TRBV4-1	-	TRBJ2-7	TGCGCCAGCAGCCAAGGACCCCGGGAGCAGTACTTC	CASSQGPREQYF
many	TRBV12-3/TRBV12-4	-	TRBJ1-2	TGTGCCAGCAAACACCGGGACAATCTCTATGGCTACACCTTC	CASKHRDNLYGYTF
many	TRBV4-3	TRBD1	TRBJ2-3	TGCGCCAGCAGCCAAGAGACAGGCGGGACAGGAGATACGCAGTATTTT	CASSQETGGTGDTQYF
few	TRBV4-3	-	TRBJ1-5	TGCGCCAGCAGCCACTCCCTAACGAGCAATCAGCCCCAGCATTTT	CASSHSLTSNQPQHF
-	TRBV7-2	-	TRBJ2-5	TGTGCCAGCAGCCGTATATTAGAGACCCAGTACTTC	CASSRILETQYF
few	TRBV5-4	TRBD2	TRBJ2-2	TGTGCCAGCAGCTTGTACCGAGGAGCGGGAGACACCGGGGAGCTGTTTTTT	CASSLYRGAGDTGELFF
many	TRBV7-2	-	TRBJ2-7	TGTGCCAGCAGCTTATCTGGAGGCCCCTCCTACGAGCAGTACTTC	CASSLSGGPSYEQYF
many	TRBV29-1	-	TRBJ1-1	TGCAGCGTCTGGGGAGTGCGGGGTGTTAAGAACACTGAAGCTTTCTTT	CSVWGVRGVKNTEAFF
-	TRBV20-1	-	TRBJ2-7	TGCAGTGCGGCAGGGGGAGGTGGGGCGGGAGTCACCTACGAGCAGTACTTC	CSAAGGGGAGVTYEQYF
few	TRBV4-1	-	TRBJ2-7	TGCGCCAGCAGCCGGGAGGGGGGACAGGCAACCTACGAGCAGTACTTC	CASSREGGQATYEQYF
many	TRBV11-3	TRBD1	TRBJ2-7	TGTGCCAGCAGCCCTCGGACAGGGGGCACGGACGAGCAGTACTTC	CASSPRTGGTDEQYF
many	TRBV20-1	-	TRBJ1-2	TGCAGTCCTAACTATGGCTACACCTTC	CSPNYGYTF
many	TRBV5-4	TRBD1	TRBJ2-2	TGTGCCAGCAGCGTCGGGACAGGGTCCGGGGAGCTGTTTTTT	CASSVGTGSGELFF
many	TRBV9	TRBD2	TRBJ2-3	TGTGCCAGCAGCGTACTTGCGCGGGAGCTAACAGATACGCAGTATTTT	CASSVLARELTDTQYF
few	TRBV12-3/TRBV12-4	-	TRBJ2-7	TGTGCCAGCAGTGACCCCGTTAGCTACGAGCAGTACTTC	CASSDPVSYEQYF
many	TRBV5-6	-	TRBJ2-7	TGTGCCAGCAGCATACACTACGAGCAGTACTTC	CASSIHYEQYF
many	TRBV5-1	-	TRBJ2-5	TGCGCCAGCAGCCCTGGACTAATGAGAGAGACCCAGTACTTC	CASSPGLMRETQYF
-	TRBV20-1	-	TRBJ1-1	TGCAGTGCTACTCAGGAGATGAACACTGAAGCTTTCTTT	CSATQEMNTEAFF
few	TRBV6-2/TRBV6-3	-	TRBJ2-7	TGTGCCAGCAGCAGATGGGAGCCCTTGGGGGCCTACGAGCAGTACTTC	CASSRWEPLGAYEQYF
-	TRBV4-3	-	TRBJ1-1	TGCGCCAGCAGCCACGCGACAGTGAACACTGAAGCTTTCTTT	CASSHATVNTEAFF
many	TRBV29-1	-	TRBJ2-7	TGCAGCGTTGAAGAGGGCTACGAGCAGTACTTC	CSVEEGYEQYF
many	TRBV4-1	-	TRBJ2-5	TGCGCCAGCAGCCAAGATCCGGGGATTGAGACCCAGTACTTC	CASSQDPGIETQYF
-	TRBV5-1	-	TRBJ1-6	TGCGCCAGCAGCTTGTTTTCGCCCAGCTCCTATAATTCACCCCTCCACTTT	CASSLFSPSSYNSPLHF
few	TRBV12-5	-	TRBJ2-1	TGTGCTAGTGGTCCCCGGGACTTCAATGAGCAGTTCTTC	CASGPRDFNEQFF
many	TRBV28	-	TRBJ1-2	TGTGCCAGCAGCTCCCCCGGTGCGAATGGCTACACCTTC	CASSSPGANGYTF
many	TRBV4-2	TRBD2	TRBJ2-7	TGTGCCAGCAGCCCGCTAGCGGGGGATTCCTACGAGCAGTACTTC	CASSPLAGDSYEQYF
many	TRBV15	-	TRBJ1-5	TGTGCCACCAGCAGAGATGCTAGCAATCAGCCCCAGCATTTT	CATSRDASNQPQHF
many	TRBV29-1	-	TRBJ1-2	TGCAGCTCCATGAGGGACGGCTATGGCTACACCTTC	CSSMRDGYGYTF
many	TRBV5-1	-	TRBJ2-6	TGCGCCAGCAGCTTGGTGCTGGGGATAAGCTCTGGGGCCAACGTCCTGACTTTC	CASSLVLGISSGANVLTF
few	TRBV7-2	-	TRBJ1-2	TGTGCCAGCAGCCTAGACAGTGGGGAAAACTATGGCTACACCTTC	CASSLDSGENYGYTF
few	TRBV29-1	-	TRBJ2-3	TGCAGCGTTGAAGATGGGGCGACAGATACGCAGTATTTT	CSVEDGATDTQYF
many	TRBV7-9	TRBD2	TRBJ2-3	TGTGCCAGCAGCGCCGGGACTAGCGGGGACAACAGGCAGTATTTT	CASSAGTSGDNRQYF
many	TRBV6-1	TRBD2	TRBJ2-5	TGTGCCAGCAGTGATAAGCGGGGAAAAGAGACCCAGTACTTC	CASSDKRGKETQYF
few	TRBV7-2	TRBD2	TRBJ2-1	TGTGCCAGCAGCTCTAGCGGGAGGACCGTCTTCAATGAGCAGTTCTTC	CASSSSGRTVFNEQFF
many	TRBV4-3	-	TRBJ2-7	TGCGCCAGTACCCCGGGACAAGGGGTTTTCTACGAGCAGTACTTC	CASTPGQGVFYEQYF
many	TRBV20-1	TRBD2	TRBJ2-7	TGCAGTGCTAGAGATCAGGCGGGAGCCTACGAGCAGTACTTC	CSARDQAGAYEQYF
-	TRBV7-2	-	TRBJ2-7	TGTGCCAGCAGGACCTTTCCGGGAGTGGGGGCTTACGAGCAGTACTTC	CASRTFPGVGAYEQYF
few	TRBV7-2	TRBD2	TRBJ2-7	TGTGCCAGCAGCTTCGCTAGCGGGAGCCCCTACGAGCAGTACTTC	CASSFASGSPYEQYF